The rows below give T cell receptor beta chains drawn from one sample of a study of identical twins. TCRdb fed the 5' RACE reads into MiXCR, producing one record per CDR3 protein. This sample has 420,000 or so distinct CDR3 sequences, with about 18% found just once. Sequencing was performed on naive T cells sorted from blood. These receptors were taken from a man aged 50-60 years in good health. CDR3s include the opening cysteine and the closing phenylalanine or tryptophan. A D gene is named only where the DNA matches it firmly. Size is omitted from some rows. Given values are once, few, many or a class for expanded clones.

abundance: few; j_gene: TRBJ2-7; v_gene: TRBV5-5; d_gene: NA; CDR3aa: CASSFGFQSFYEQYF; CDR3nt: TGTGCCAGCAGCTTTGGGTTCCAGAGCTTCTACGAGCAGTACTTC
abundance: few; j_gene: TRBJ2-2; v_gene: TRBV27; d_gene: TRBD2; CDR3aa: CASSQGTSGTGELFF; CDR3nt: TGTGCCAGCAGTCAGGGGACTAGCGGCACCGGGGAGCTGTTTTTT
abundance: NA; j_gene: TRBJ2-1; v_gene: TRBV20-1; d_gene: NA; CDR3aa: CSAKRGSRKGEQFF; CDR3nt: TGCAGTGCCAAACGGGGGAGCCGTAAGGGTGAGCAGTTCTTC
abundance: NA; j_gene: TRBJ2-7; v_gene: TRBV20-1; d_gene: NA; CDR3aa: CSARDGRVRPYEQYF; CDR3nt: TGCAGTGCTAGAGATGGACGGGTTAGGCCCTACGAGCAGTACTTC
abundance: many; j_gene: TRBJ2-7; v_gene: TRBV20-1; d_gene: NA; CDR3aa: CSAQRTTYEQYF; CDR3nt: TGCAGTGCTCAAAGGACAACCTACGAGCAGTACTTC
abundance: NA; j_gene: TRBJ2-3; v_gene: TRBV5-1; d_gene: NA; CDR3aa: CASSSPSAVPSTDTQYF; CDR3nt: TGCGCCAGCAGCTCCCCGTCGGCGGTCCCTAGCACAGATACGCAGTATTTT
abundance: NA; j_gene: TRBJ2-7; v_gene: TRBV5-1; d_gene: NA; CDR3aa: CASSLGRPLPEQYF; CDR3nt: TGCGCCAGCAGCTTGGGACGACCACTACCCGAGCAGTACTTC
abundance: NA; j_gene: TRBJ2-2; v_gene: TRBV19; d_gene: NA; CDR3aa: CASSIELRELFF; CDR3nt: TGTGCCAGTAGTATAGAGTTACGGGAGCTGTTTTTT
abundance: NA; j_gene: TRBJ2-6; v_gene: TRBV20-1; d_gene: NA; CDR3aa: CSAPRPGANVLTF; CDR3nt: TGCAGTGCCCCCCGGCCTGGGGCCAACGTCCTGACTTTC
abundance: NA; j_gene: TRBJ2-5; v_gene: TRBV18; d_gene: TRBD2; CDR3aa: CASSPPFPGLAGEETQYF; CDR3nt: TGTGCCAGCTCACCACCGTTCCCGGGACTAGCGGGGGAAGAGACCCAGTACTTC
abundance: NA; j_gene: TRBJ2-7; v_gene: TRBV6-2/TRBV6-3; d_gene: TRBD2; CDR3aa: CASSYAGTSYEQYF; CDR3nt: TGTGCCAGCAGTTACGCCGGGACTAGCTACGAGCAGTACTTC
abundance: NA; j_gene: TRBJ2-3; v_gene: TRBV7-2; d_gene: TRBD2; CDR3aa: CASSLSGAGPDTQYF; CDR3nt: TGTGCCAGCAGCCTAAGCGGGGCGGGGCCAGATACGCAGTATTTT
abundance: few; j_gene: TRBJ2-1; v_gene: TRBV24-1; d_gene: TRBD2; CDR3aa: CATSDWGGGFGASYNEQFF; CDR3nt: TGTGCCACCAGTGATTGGGGGGGGGGTTTCGGGGCGTCCTACAATGAGCAGTTCTTC
abundance: few; j_gene: TRBJ2-7; v_gene: TRBV9; d_gene: TRBD2; CDR3aa: CASSDSLTSVYYEQYF; CDR3nt: TGTGCCAGCAGCGATTCCCTGACTAGCGTTTACTACGAGCAGTACTTC
abundance: few; j_gene: TRBJ2-5; v_gene: TRBV10-3; d_gene: NA; CDR3aa: CAISESMGSAGETQYF; CDR3nt: TGTGCCATCAGTGAGTCGATGGGTAGCGCGGGAGAGACCCAGTACTTC
abundance: few; j_gene: TRBJ2-1; v_gene: TRBV20-1; d_gene: NA; CDR3aa: CSARAMIRGSKQFF; CDR3nt: TGCAGTGCTAGAGCTATGATTAGGGGGTCGAAACAGTTCTTC
abundance: NA; j_gene: TRBJ2-2; v_gene: TRBV27; d_gene: NA; CDR3aa: CASSLIGSGELFF; CDR3nt: TGTGCCAGCAGTTTAATAGGGTCCGGGGAGCTGTTTTTT
abundance: few; j_gene: TRBJ2-1; v_gene: TRBV28; d_gene: NA; CDR3aa: CASSPWRQVNEQFF; CDR3nt: TGTGCCAGCAGTCCCTGGAGACAGGTAAATGAGCAGTTCTTC
abundance: NA; j_gene: TRBJ2-7; v_gene: TRBV5-1; d_gene: NA; CDR3aa: CASSLAQGPSYEQYF; CDR3nt: TGCGCCAGCAGCTTGGCCCAGGGGCCGTCCTACGAGCAGTACTTC
abundance: once; j_gene: TRBJ2-7; v_gene: TRBV5-1; d_gene: NA; CDR3aa: CASSLAGRSQQYF; CDR3nt: TGCGCCAGCAGCTTGGCCGGGAGAAGCCAGCAGTACTTC
abundance: NA; j_gene: TRBJ2-1; v_gene: TRBV6-2/TRBV6-3; d_gene: NA; CDR3aa: CASSLGSPVGEQFF; CDR3nt: TGTGCCAGCAGTTTGGGTTCACCCGTGGGTGAGCAGTTCTTC
abundance: NA; j_gene: TRBJ2-1; v_gene: TRBV5-4; d_gene: NA; CDR3aa: CASSLEGGRSHNEQFF; CDR3nt: TGTGCCAGCAGCCTGGAGGGGGGGAGGTCCCACAATGAGCAGTTCTTC
abundance: few; j_gene: TRBJ1-1; v_gene: TRBV29-1; d_gene: TRBD1; CDR3aa: CSVRQGSVKENTEAFF; CDR3nt: TGCAGCGTTAGACAGGGGAGCGTTAAGGAGAACACTGAAGCTTTCTTT
abundance: few; j_gene: TRBJ1-2; v_gene: TRBV9; d_gene: TRBD1; CDR3aa: CASSVGQGEIYTF; CDR3nt: TGTGCCAGCAGCGTAGGACAGGGGGAGATCTACACCTTC
abundance: NA; j_gene: TRBJ2-2; v_gene: TRBV29-1; d_gene: TRBD2; CDR3aa: CSVGTSRSTGELFF; CDR3nt: TGCAGCGTCGGGACTAGCCGTAGCACCGGGGAGCTGTTTTTT
abundance: few; j_gene: TRBJ2-1; v_gene: TRBV11-2; d_gene: NA; CDR3aa: CASSLERLASEQFF; CDR3nt: TGTGCCAGCAGCTTAGAGCGGCTGGCATCCGAGCAGTTCTTC
abundance: NA; j_gene: TRBJ1-5; v_gene: TRBV6-8; d_gene: TRBD1; CDR3aa: CARSQGDRDQPQHF; CDR3nt: TGTGCCAGATCACAGGGAGACAGGGACCAGCCCCAGCATTTT
abundance: NA; j_gene: TRBJ2-7; v_gene: TRBV4-3; d_gene: TRBD1; CDR3aa: CASSLNLDREYEQYF; CDR3nt: TGCGCCAGCAGCCTCAACCTGGACAGGGAATACGAGCAGTACTTC
abundance: few; j_gene: TRBJ1-5; v_gene: TRBV27; d_gene: NA; CDR3aa: CASSLTGQFNQPQHF; CDR3nt: TGTGCCAGCAGTTTAACTGGACAGTTCAATCAGCCCCAGCATTTT
abundance: many; j_gene: TRBJ1-5; v_gene: TRBV7-9; d_gene: NA; CDR3aa: CASSLPGGQPQHF; CDR3nt: TGTGCCAGCAGCTTACCGGGAGGTCAGCCCCAGCATTTT
abundance: few; j_gene: TRBJ2-3; v_gene: TRBV11-2; d_gene: TRBD2; CDR3aa: CASRPGGAGWTDTQYF; CDR3nt: TGTGCCAGCAGACCCGGGGGGGCGGGTTGGACAGATACGCAGTATTTT
abundance: NA; j_gene: TRBJ1-6; v_gene: TRBV4-1; d_gene: TRBD1; CDR3aa: CASSPGQGSPLHF; CDR3nt: TGCGCCAGCAGCCCCGGACAGGGCTCACCCCTCCACTTT
abundance: few; j_gene: TRBJ2-5; v_gene: TRBV5-1; d_gene: TRBD1; CDR3aa: CASSLSTGEQETQYF; CDR3nt: TGCGCCAGCAGCTTGTCGACAGGGGAGCAAGAGACCCAGTACTTC
abundance: NA; j_gene: TRBJ2-3; v_gene: TRBV5-1; d_gene: NA; CDR3aa: CASTPGASTDTQYF; CDR3nt: TGCGCCAGCACCCCTGGGGCTAGCACAGATACGCAGTATTTT
abundance: few; j_gene: TRBJ1-5; v_gene: TRBV12-3/TRBV12-4; d_gene: NA; CDR3aa: CASGSSNQPQHF; CDR3nt: TGTGCCAGTGGCAGTAGCAATCAGCCCCAGCATTTT
abundance: few; j_gene: TRBJ2-7; v_gene: TRBV20-1; d_gene: NA; CDR3aa: CSARGKASAYEQYF; CDR3nt: TGCAGTGCTAGAGGAAAAGCGTCAGCCTACGAGCAGTACTTC
abundance: NA; j_gene: TRBJ2-2; v_gene: TRBV7-8; d_gene: NA; CDR3aa: CASSLASVANTGELFF; CDR3nt: TGTGCCAGCAGCCTCGCCTCAGTCGCGAACACCGGGGAGCTGTTTTTT
abundance: NA; j_gene: TRBJ1-6; v_gene: TRBV12-3/TRBV12-4; d_gene: NA; CDR3aa: CASRTDGNNSPLHF; CDR3nt: TGTGCCAGCAGGACGGACGGGAATAATTCACCCCTCCACTTT
abundance: few; j_gene: TRBJ1-2; v_gene: TRBV5-1; d_gene: NA; CDR3aa: CASSPDLYGYTF; CDR3nt: TGCGCCAGCAGCCCAGACCTCTATGGCTACACCTTC
abundance: many; j_gene: TRBJ2-1; v_gene: TRBV9; d_gene: NA; CDR3aa: CASSVGGTQQNEQFF; CDR3nt: TGTGCCAGCAGCGTTGGGGGGACTCAACAAAATGAGCAGTTCTTC
abundance: NA; j_gene: TRBJ1-5; v_gene: TRBV20-1; d_gene: NA; CDR3aa: CSARQGTLSNQPQHF; CDR3nt: TGCAGTGCTAGACAGGGGACACTTAGCAATCAGCCCCAGCATTTT
abundance: few; j_gene: TRBJ2-5; v_gene: TRBV20-1; d_gene: NA; CDR3aa: CSASRRSFETQYF; CDR3nt: TGCAGTGCTAGTCGGAGGAGTTTTGAGACCCAGTACTTC
abundance: many; j_gene: TRBJ2-1; v_gene: TRBV7-3; d_gene: TRBD2; CDR3aa: CASSSSGGFYNEQFF; CDR3nt: TGTGCCAGCAGCTCTAGCGGGGGATTCTACAATGAGCAGTTCTTC
abundance: once; j_gene: TRBJ2-7; v_gene: TRBV7-2; d_gene: TRBD1; CDR3aa: CASSWGQGVGEQYF; CDR3nt: TGTGCCAGCAGCTGGGGACAGGGGGTCGGCGAGCAGTACTTC
abundance: many; j_gene: TRBJ2-1; v_gene: TRBV24-1; d_gene: NA; CDR3aa: CATSDLGGKSYNEQFF; CDR3nt: TGTGCCACCAGTGACCTGGGAGGCAAATCCTACAATGAGCAGTTCTTC
abundance: many; j_gene: TRBJ2-7; v_gene: TRBV10-3; d_gene: NA; CDR3aa: CAISEAPGTVNEQYF; CDR3nt: TGTGCCATCAGTGAGGCACCGGGAACGGTGAACGAGCAGTACTTC
abundance: NA; j_gene: TRBJ2-3; v_gene: TRBV21-1; d_gene: NA; CDR3aa: CASPPKRSTDTQYF; CDR3nt: TGTGCCAGCCCTCCAAAGCGGAGCACAGATACGCAGTATTTT
abundance: many; j_gene: TRBJ2-1; v_gene: TRBV14; d_gene: NA; CDR3aa: CASSPRVSSYNEQFF; CDR3nt: TGTGCCAGCAGCCCCCGGGTCAGCTCCTACAATGAGCAGTTCTTC
abundance: NA; j_gene: TRBJ2-5; v_gene: TRBV28; d_gene: TRBD2; CDR3aa: CASSLWASGTQETQYF; CDR3nt: TGTGCCAGCAGTTTATGGGCTAGCGGGACTCAAGAGACCCAGTACTTC
abundance: many; j_gene: TRBJ1-3; v_gene: TRBV5-6; d_gene: NA; CDR3aa: CASSVPGVTSGNTIYF; CDR3nt: TGTGCCAGCAGCGTGCCGGGGGTTACCTCTGGAAACACCATATATTTT
abundance: NA; j_gene: TRBJ2-2; v_gene: TRBV2; d_gene: TRBD2; CDR3aa: CASSVLAGYTGELFF; CDR3nt: TGTGCCAGCAGTGTGCTAGCGGGATACACCGGGGAGCTGTTTTTT
abundance: NA; j_gene: TRBJ2-7; v_gene: TRBV5-1; d_gene: NA; CDR3aa: CASSLGHGPYEQYF; CDR3nt: TGCGCCAGCAGCTTAGGACACGGGCCCTACGAGCAGTACTTC
abundance: NA; j_gene: TRBJ2-3; v_gene: TRBV6-5; d_gene: NA; CDR3aa: CARGIDTQYF; CDR3nt: TGTGCCAGGGGAATTGATACGCAGTATTTT
abundance: few; j_gene: TRBJ2-1; v_gene: TRBV12-3/TRBV12-4; d_gene: TRBD2; CDR3aa: CASKPRSRTSGRGEQFF; CDR3nt: TGTGCCAGCAAGCCTCGATCCCGGACTAGCGGGAGGGGGGAGCAGTTCTTC